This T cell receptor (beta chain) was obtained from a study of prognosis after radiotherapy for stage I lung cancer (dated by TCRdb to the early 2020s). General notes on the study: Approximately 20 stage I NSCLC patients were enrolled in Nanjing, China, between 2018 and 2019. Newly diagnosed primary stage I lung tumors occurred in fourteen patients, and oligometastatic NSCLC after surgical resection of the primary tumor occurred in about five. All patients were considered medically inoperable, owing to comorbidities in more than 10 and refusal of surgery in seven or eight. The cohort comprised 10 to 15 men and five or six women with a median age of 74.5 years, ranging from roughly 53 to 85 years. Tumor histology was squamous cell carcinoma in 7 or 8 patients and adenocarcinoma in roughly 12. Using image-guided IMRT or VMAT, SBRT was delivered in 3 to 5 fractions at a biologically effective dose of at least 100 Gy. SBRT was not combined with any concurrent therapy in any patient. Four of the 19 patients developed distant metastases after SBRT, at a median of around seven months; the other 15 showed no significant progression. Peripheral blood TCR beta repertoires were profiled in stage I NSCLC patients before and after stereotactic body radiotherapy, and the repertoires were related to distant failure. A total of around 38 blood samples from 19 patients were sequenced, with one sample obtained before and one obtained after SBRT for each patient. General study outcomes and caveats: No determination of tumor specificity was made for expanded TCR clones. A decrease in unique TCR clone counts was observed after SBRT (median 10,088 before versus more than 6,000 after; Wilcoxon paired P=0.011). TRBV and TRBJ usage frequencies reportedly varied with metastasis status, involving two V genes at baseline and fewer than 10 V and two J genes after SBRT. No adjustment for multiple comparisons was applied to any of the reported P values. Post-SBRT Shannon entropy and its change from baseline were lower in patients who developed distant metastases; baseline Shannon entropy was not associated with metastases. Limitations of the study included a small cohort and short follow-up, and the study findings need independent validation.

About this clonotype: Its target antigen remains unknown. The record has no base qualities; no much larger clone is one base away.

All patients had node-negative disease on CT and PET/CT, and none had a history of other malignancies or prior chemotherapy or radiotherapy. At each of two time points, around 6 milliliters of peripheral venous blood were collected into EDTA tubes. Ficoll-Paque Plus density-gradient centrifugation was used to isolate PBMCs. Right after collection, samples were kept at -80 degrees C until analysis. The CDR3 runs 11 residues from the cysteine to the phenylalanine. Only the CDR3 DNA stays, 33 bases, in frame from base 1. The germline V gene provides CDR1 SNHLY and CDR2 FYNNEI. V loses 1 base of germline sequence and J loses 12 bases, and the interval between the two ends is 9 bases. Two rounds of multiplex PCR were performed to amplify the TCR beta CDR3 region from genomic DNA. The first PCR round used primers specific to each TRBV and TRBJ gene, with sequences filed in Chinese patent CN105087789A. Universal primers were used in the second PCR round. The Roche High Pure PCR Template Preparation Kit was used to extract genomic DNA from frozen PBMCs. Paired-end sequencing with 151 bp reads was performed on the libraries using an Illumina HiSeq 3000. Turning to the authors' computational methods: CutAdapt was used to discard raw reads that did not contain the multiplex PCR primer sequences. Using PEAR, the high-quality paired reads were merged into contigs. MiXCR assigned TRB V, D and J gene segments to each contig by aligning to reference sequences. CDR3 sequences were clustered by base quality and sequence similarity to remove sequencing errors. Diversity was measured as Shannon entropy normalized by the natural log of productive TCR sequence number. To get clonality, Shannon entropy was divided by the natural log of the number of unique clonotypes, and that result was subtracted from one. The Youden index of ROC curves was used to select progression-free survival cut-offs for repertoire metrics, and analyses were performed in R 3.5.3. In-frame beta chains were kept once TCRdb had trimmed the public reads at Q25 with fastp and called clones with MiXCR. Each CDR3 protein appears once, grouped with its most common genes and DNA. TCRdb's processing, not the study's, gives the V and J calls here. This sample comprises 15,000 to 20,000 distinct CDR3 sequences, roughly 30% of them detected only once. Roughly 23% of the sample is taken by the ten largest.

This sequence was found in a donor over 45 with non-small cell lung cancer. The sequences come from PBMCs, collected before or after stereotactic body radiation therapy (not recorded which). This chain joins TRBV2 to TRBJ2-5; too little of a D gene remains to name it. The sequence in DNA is TGTGCCAGCAGTGAAGGAGAGACAAAGTACTTC. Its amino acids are CASSEGETKYF.